This passage covers 27 T cell receptor beta chains from one sample sequenced in a study of blood T cell repertoires in COVID-19. TCRdb's table, derived via immunoSEQ multiplex PCR, lists solely in-frame clones and lacks some. This table holds some 250,000 clones, around 88% found once. The specimen sequenced was PBMCs or T cells enriched from blood (not recorded which). All receptors derive from a man in his forties or fifties who had recovered from COVID-19.

The CDR3 is CASSSRTGDSPLHF. In nucleotides, the CDR3 is TGTGCCAGCAGCTCTCGGACGGGAGATTCACCCCTCCACTTT. The rearrangement uses TRBV7-8 and TRBJ1-6, with D unclear. Between the trimmed V and J ends, which lost 4 bases and 8 bases, there was a span of 12 bases. The CDR3 runs to 14 residues. Germline V gives CDR1 SGHVS, CDR2 FQNEAQ.

The J gene is TRBJ1-1, the V gene TRBV5-3; D uncertain. TRBV5-3 falls under the ORF class, with uncertain function. This CDR3 contains 16 residues. V lost 3 bases and J 4 bases, leaving 19 bases between the germline ends. The CDR3 is CARSCYREHKSTEAFF. The CDR3 DNA reads TGTGCCAGAAGCTGTTACCGGGAGCACAAGAGCACTGAAGCTTTCTTT.

The chain couples TRBV7-2 to TRBJ2-3, with 7 positions matching TRBD2. This CDR3 contains 16 residues. J gave up 4 bases and V 4 bases, and 11 bases lay outside the gene matches. Per the germline V gene, CDR1 is SGHTA and CDR2 is FQGNSA. CDR3 in DNA: TGTGCCAGCAGCTGGGGGGGAGGGGCCCCGGCAGATACGCAGTATTTT. Amino acids: CASSWGGGAPADTQYF.

V gene TRBV7-2 combines with J gene TRBJ1-1, with D perhaps matching TRBD1 (6 bases). Per germline, CDR1 SGHTA and CDR2 FQGNSA. Trimming stripped 2 bases from V and 1 base from J, with 11 bases between. There are 15 residues in the CDR3. Written as DNA, the CDR3 is TGTGCCAGCAGCTTAAGGGCAGGGGAGAACACTGAAGCTTTCTTT. As protein: CASSLRAGENTEAFF.

This sequence joins TRBV18 and TRBJ2-5; 8 bases align to TRBD1. The germline CDR1 and CDR2 sequences are KGHSH and LQKENI. V lost 2 bases, J lost 4 bases, and 9 bases stayed unmatched. The CDR3 is 16 amino acids. The CDR3 loop is CASSPTDRVKGETQYF. CDR3 bases: TGTGCCAGCTCACCAACGGACAGGGTGAAAGGAGAGACCCAGTACTTC.

The rearrangement joins TRBV29-1 to TRBJ2-1, with 12 bases that match TRBD2. V trimming: 4 bases; J trimming: 7 bases; junction bases outside the gene matches: 2. The CDR3 is made up of 13 amino acids. CDR1 is SQVTM and CDR2 is ANQGSEA in the germline V gene. The CDR3 DNA reads TGCAGCGTTGGGACTAGCGGGGAGAATGAGCAGTTCTTC. This codes for CSVGTSGENEQFF.

This clone has a single count. This rearrangement joins TRBV3-1 (or the pseudogene TRBV3-2) to TRBJ2-7; 7 nucleotides align to TRBD1. J gave up 7 bases and V 3 bases, and 12 bases lay outside the gene matches. CDR3 length equals 15 residues. Germline V gene data show CDR1 as LGHDT and CDR2 as YNNKEL (reference sequence). The CDR3 protein is CASSQEMTGKGEQYF. DNA for the CDR3: TGTGCCAGCAGCCAGGAGATGACAGGGAAGGGGGAGCAGTACTTC.

The chain uses TRBV25-1 and TRBJ1-6, with 8 positions matching TRBD1. Germline loops: CDR1 MGHDK, CDR2 SYGVNS. With V trimmed by 7 bases and J by 8 bases, 7 bases remained unmatched. This CDR3 is built from 14 residues. The CDR3 DNA reads as TGTGCCAGCACCGACAGGGGTCGAGATTCACCCCTCCACTTT. It translates to CASTDRGRDSPLHF.

The chain is built from TRBV12-5 and TRBJ1-5; 7 bases fit TRBD1. The V and J ends lost 0 bases and 3 bases, in that order; junction bases with no gene match: 11. Germline V gives CDR1 LGHNT, CDR2 FRNRAP. The CDR3 covers 18 residues. CDR3 nucleotide sequence: TGTGCTAGTGGTTTGGTAGTTAGTACAGGGGACCTCAATCAGCCCCAGCATTTT. This encodes CASGLVVSTGDLNQPQHF.

J is TRBJ2-3 and V is TRBV19; 9 positions agree with TRBD1. The CDR3 consists of 15 residues. The V segment lost 5 bases and the J segment 1 base; nucleotides outside the gene matches: 4. Germline-derived CDR1 and CDR2 are LNHDA and SQIVND (reference sequence). The CDR3: CASSPRDRGTDTQYF. The CDR3 region has the DNA TGTGCCAGTAGTCCCCGGGACAGGGGCACAGATACGCAGTATTTT.

V and J are TRBV3-1 (or the pseudogene TRBV3-2) and TRBJ2-7; TRBD2 matches at 8 bases. The CDR3 sequence is 14 residues long. The V gene end was trimmed by 1 base and the J gene end by 6 bases; junction bases not matched to a gene: 5. The V gene's germline CDR1 is LGHDT and CDR2 YNNKEL (reference sequence). CDR3 loop: CASSQVGLAAEQYF. CDR3 bases: TGTGCCAGCAGCCAAGTAGGACTAGCAGCCGAGCAGTACTTC.

The sample holds a few counts of this clone. The chain combines TRBV4-1 with TRBJ1-2; 7 bases align to TRBD1. Germline CDR1 and CDR2: MGHRA and YSYEKL. Trimming at V came to 1 base and at J to 0 bases, leaving 2 bases not matched to a gene. The CDR3 sequence is 15 residues long. The CDR3 reads CASSQGTGANYGYTF. The CDR3 bases are TGCGCCAGCAGCCAAGGGACAGGAGCTAACTATGGCTACACCTTC.

This clone was found once. The chain links TRBV6-2 or TRBV6-3 to TRBJ2-1, with D possibly being TRBD1 (6 bases). V lost 6 bases, J lost 1 base, and 22 bases lay in between. Germline loops: CDR1 MNHEY, CDR2 SVGEGT. CDR3 length: 18 amino acids. CDR3 protein: CASSKIRRQAKSYNEQFF. The DNA of the CDR3 is TGTGCCAGCAGCAAGATCCGACGACAGGCTAAATCCTACAATGAGCAGTTCTTC.

V gene TRBV19 combines with J gene TRBJ1-5; 7 nucleotides match TRBD1. The length of the CDR3 is 15 residues. V lost 3 bases to trimming and J lost 3 bases; unmatched junction nucleotides: 5. Per germline, CDR1 LNHDA and CDR2 SQIVND (reference sequence). CDR3 bases: TGTGCCAGTAGTATGCGGACAGGTCTCAATCAGCCCCAGCATTTT. Encoded protein: CASSMRTGLNQPQHF.

This chain's CDR3 is CASSPRQGSSYEQYF. The CDR3 bases are TGCGCCAGCAGCCCGCGGCAGGGAAGCTCCTACGAGCAGTACTTC. The V call is TRBV5-1, the J call TRBJ2-7; TRBD1 might be the D (5 bases). Germline V gene lookup returns CDR1 SGHRS and CDR2 YFSETQ. CDR3 length equals 15 residues. V was trimmed by 4 bases and J by 0 bases, leaving 14 bases between them.

The chain joins TRBV5-6 to TRBJ1-2; possibly TRBD1 for D (6 bases). Germline-derived CDR1 and CDR2 are SGHDT and YYEEEE. The length of the CDR3 is 14 residues. Trimming stripped 0 bases from V and 7 bases from J, with 13 bases between. CDR3 loop: CASSLDRVYGGYTF. CDR3 in DNA: TGTGCCAGCAGCTTGGACAGGGTATATGGTGGCTACACCTTC.

The V gene is TRBV19, the J gene TRBJ1-5; TRBD1 might be the D (5 bases). V gave up 2 bases and J gave up 2 bases, with 10 bases separating them. CDR1 and CDR2 from the germline V gene are LNHDA and SQIVND (reference sequence). This CDR3 is built from 15 residues. CDR3 nucleotides: TGTGCCAGTAGTATAACGTTAGGGGGCAATCAGCCCCAGCATTTT. Translation: CASSITLGGNQPQHF.

The CDR3 spells CASCTGGAVDGYTF. Here the CDR3 DNA reads TGTGCCAGCTGTACCGGGGGGGCAGTTGACGGCTACACCTTC. The J gene is TRBJ1-2, the V gene TRBV5-6; D is possibly TRBD1 (6 bases). Germline-derived CDR1 and CDR2 are SGHDT and YYEEEE. This CDR3 comprises 14 residues. V was clipped by 7 bases and J by 8 bases, with 21 bases between them. Complete variable domain (other parts from reference TRBV5-6 and TRBJ1-2): DAGVTQSPTHLIKTRGQQVTLRCSPKSGHDTVSWYQQALGQGPQFIFQYYEEEERQRGNFPDRFSGHQFPNYSSELNVNALLLGDSALYLCASCTGGAVDGYTFGSGTRLTVV.

The CDR3 loop is CASSLTGGPANTGELFF. The CDR3 coding sequence is TGTGCCAGCAGCTTGACAGGGGGACCCGCAAACACCGGGGAGCTGTTTTTT. This chain joins TRBV9 and TRBJ2-2, with 9 nucleotides matching TRBD1. Germline V gene sequence: CDR1 SGDLS, CDR2 YYNGEE. The CDR3 extends over 17 amino acids. V gave up 4 bases and J gave up 2 bases; unmatched junction bases: 9.

This chain connects TRBV15 to TRBJ1-5; D call uncertain. The CDR3 spans 13 residues. V gave up 4 bases and J gave up 6 bases, with 10 bases separating them. CDR1 is LNHNV, CDR2 YYDKDF, per germline (reference sequence). CDR3 nucleotides: TGTGCCACCAGCATCCGTGGGCTTCAGCCCCAGCATTTT. This translates into CATSIRGLQPQHF. Full variable domain (remainder filled in from reference TRBV15 and TRBJ1-5): DAMVIQNPRYQVTQFGKPVTLSCSQTLNHNVMYWYQQKSSQAPKLLFHYYDKDFNNEADTPDNFQSRRPNTSFCFLDIRSPGLGDTAMYLCATSIRGLQPQHFGDGTRLSIL.

This clone came up a few times. The V and J genes are TRBV4-3 and TRBJ2-3; 13 positions agree with TRBD2. V was pared by 3 bases and J by 2 bases, with 5 bases of the junction left unmatched. In germline, CDR1 is LGHNA, CDR2 YSLEER. The CDR3 contains 17 residues. CDR3 bases: TGCGCCAGCAGCCACGGACTAGCGGGAGACGCCACAGATACGCAGTATTTT. Translation: CASSHGLAGDATDTQYF.

This clone was seen once. V usage is TRBV6-5 and J usage is TRBJ2-7; 7 nucleotides line up with TRBD1. Germline V lookup: CDR1 MNHEY, CDR2 SVGAGI. The V segment lost 2 bases and the J segment 6 bases; nucleotides outside the gene matches: 4. The CDR3 runs to 13 residues. The CDR3, as DNA: TGTGCCAGCAGTTACGACAGGGACCTCGAGCAGTACTTC. This encodes CASSYDRDLEQYF.

The chain combines TRBV7-9 with TRBJ1-3; 8 nucleotides align to TRBD1. V was clipped by 4 bases and J by 3 bases; unmatched bases: 5. The germline gives CDR1 SEHNR, CDR2 FQNEAQ (reference sequence). The CDR3 sequence is 15 residues long. The CDR3 loop is CASSSDRVNGNTIYF. In DNA, the CDR3 is TGTGCCAGCAGCTCGGACAGGGTAAATGGAAACACCATATATTTT.

J is TRBJ2-3 and V is TRBV28, with 8 bases fitting TRBD1. The CDR3 has 16 residues. CDR1 MDHEN and CDR2 SYDVKM come from the germline V gene. Trimming at V came to 7 bases and at J to 1 base, leaving 10 bases not matched to a gene. This CDR3 is CASTPSQGAGTDTQYF. The CDR3 DNA follows: TGTGCCAGCACGCCCAGTCAGGGGGCCGGCACAGATACGCAGTATTTT. The full variable domain, in which reference TRBV28 and TRBJ2-3 provide the parts outside the CDR3, is DVKVTQSSRYLVKRTGEKVFLECVQDMDHENMFWYRQDPGLGLRLIYFSYDVKMKEKGDIPEGYSVSREKKERFSLILESASTNQTSMYLCASTPSQGAGTDTQYFGPGTRLTVL.

The chain employs TRBV29-1 and TRBJ1-1; 7 nucleotides line up with TRBD1. The CDR3 covers 10 residues. Germline V gene data show CDR1 as SQVTM and CDR2 as ANQGSEA. The CDR3 sequence: CRTGRTEAFF. The DNA for the CDR3 is TGCAGGACAGGGAGGACTGAAGCTTTCTTT.

The J gene is TRBJ2-2, the V gene TRBV12-5; no clear D gene. From germline, CDR1 is LGHNT and CDR2 FRNRAP. The CDR3 runs to 15 residues. Trimming stripped 0 bases from V and 4 bases from J, with 9 bases between. The CDR3 loop is CASGLVLSGTGELFF. CDR3 DNA: TGTGCTAGTGGTTTGGTACTGTCAGGCACCGGGGAGCTGTTTTTT.

The V and J genes are TRBV18 and TRBJ2-1; weak D call: TRBD2 (6 bases). The CDR3 extends over 14 amino acids. Between the trimmed V and J ends, which lost 4 bases and 8 bases, there was a span of 15 bases. Looked up from germline, CDR1 is KGHSH and CDR2 is LQKENI. This CDR3 is CASSLVWGDHEQFF. CDR3 bases: TGTGCCAGCTCACTCGTATGGGGGGACCATGAGCAGTTCTTC.